These 25 T cell receptor beta chains came from one sample sequenced in a study of low-dose radiotherapy and immunotherapy resistance in tumors. TRAV- and TRBV-specific primers were used for first-strand cDNA, which covered alpha and beta chains. TCR amplification used roughly 20 PCR cycles, a constant-region primer and a V-primer adapter. Using its own MiXCR run on the reads, TCRdb lists one record per CDR3 protein. The data show over 15,000 distinct CDR3 sequences, with around 74% seen just once and approximately 10% held by the top ten. Source of these receptors: a human donor with advanced metastatic prostate, ovarian, gallbladder or colorectal cancer (not recorded which). This table probably holds off-target reads from a library built for another chain.

The chain uses TRBV18 and TRBJ1-5; D not certain. Trimming cost V 2 bases and J 3 bases, with 5 bases left between them. Germline loops: CDR1 KGHSH, CDR2 LQKENI. The length of the CDR3 is 13 residues. CDR3 region: CASSPDNNQPQHF. The DNA of the CDR3 is TGTGCCAGCTCACCAGATAACAATCAGCCCCAGCATTTT.

V usage is TRBV4-3 and J usage is TRBJ1-4, with D possibly being TRBD1 (6 bases). The V gene lost 4 bases and the J gene lost 8 bases, with 17 bases spanning the gap. The CDR3 is 15 amino acids. Germline values: CDR1 LGHNA, CDR2 YSLEER. The CDR3 loop reads CASSRQPGAGEKLFF. The CDR3 coding sequence is TGCGCCAGCAGCCGCCAGCCGGGGGCGGGAGAAAAACTGTTTTTT.

The chain links TRBV5-1 to TRBJ2-2; D is ambiguous. This CDR3 is built from 13 residues. The V gene lost 2 bases and the J gene lost 1 base, with 3 bases spanning the gap. Germline CDR1 is SGHRS and CDR2 is YFSETQ. In DNA, the CDR3 is TGCGCCAGCAGCTTTCAGAACACCGGGGAGCTGTTTTTT. It codes for CASSFQNTGELFF.

The CDR3, as DNA: TGTGCCAGCAGCTTAGGCGGGCCTTGGAGCTCCTACAATGAGCAGTTCTTC. Translated: CASSLGGPWSSYNEQFF. The rearrangement links TRBV11-1 to TRBJ2-1; D is perhaps TRBD2 (5 bases). Between the trimmed V and J ends, which lost 1 base and 0 bases, there was a span of 13 bases. CDR1 and CDR2 from the germline V gene are SGHAT and FQDESV (reference sequence). The CDR3 consists of 17 residues.

The chain joins TRBV14 to TRBJ2-3, with D tentatively TRBD2 (6 bases). Germline CDR1 SGHDN, CDR2 FVKESK. This CDR3 comprises 15 residues. V lost 6 bases and J 0 bases, leaving 13 bases between the germline ends. CDR3 amino acids: CASSLARFSTDTQYF. CDR3 nucleotide sequence: TGTGCCAGCAGTCTAGCGCGATTTAGCACAGATACGCAGTATTTT.

The chain carries TRBV11-3 and TRBJ2-7; 10 nucleotides align to TRBD2. The CDR3 consists of 17 residues. The V and J ends lost 2 bases and 4 bases, in that order; junction bases with no gene match: 11. Per the germline V gene, CDR1 is SGHNT and CDR2 is YENEEA. The chain's CDR3 is CASSLQGLAGAVYEQYF. The CDR3 region has the DNA TGTGCCAGCAGCTTACAGGGGCTAGCGGGAGCCGTATACGAGCAGTACTTC.

The J gene is TRBJ2-1, the V gene TRBV6-2 or TRBV6-3; D gene uncertain. There are 11 residues in the CDR3. Germline V lookup: CDR1 MNHEY, CDR2 SVGEGT. V shed 10 bases and J shed 9 bases, with 13 bases lying between them. The CDR3 reads CATSRHSEQFF. The CDR3 DNA follows: TGTGCCACCTCTCGTCATAGTGAGCAGTTCTTC.

There are a few counts of this clonotype. The genes are TRBV2 and TRBJ1-1; 8 nucleotides line up with TRBD1. V lost 7 bases, J lost 11 bases, and 15 bases stayed unmatched. The CDR3 totals 14 residues. CDR1 and CDR2 from the germline V gene are SNHLY and FYNNEI. Here the CDR3 DNA reads TGTGCCAGCACCCCGGACAGGGAAATATGGCAGGCTTTCTTT. This encodes CASTPDREIWQAFF.

Only a few counts were recorded for this clonotype. The chain combines TRBV28 with TRBJ2-7; TRBD1 aligns across 10 bases. The germline V gene encodes CDR1 MDHEN and CDR2 SYDVKM. The ends lost 4 bases at V and 5 bases at J; junction bases unmatched: 14. The CDR3 has 17 amino acids. DNA of the CDR3: TGTGCCAGCAGTTCACCTGGCCTCGGACAGGGGGAGAACGAGCAGTACTTC. It specifies CASSSPGLGQGENEQYF.

The V call is TRBV28, the J call TRBJ2-3; 12 bases are shared with TRBD2. The CDR3 runs 15 residues. V shed 3 bases and J 3 bases; nucleotides not matched to a gene: 1. Germline lookup yields CDR1 MDHEN and CDR2 SYDVKM. The CDR3 nucleotides read TGTGCCAGCAGTTTCCTAGCGGGGGGGACAGATACGCAGTATTTT. This sequence encodes CASSFLAGGTDTQYF.

The chain carries TRBV5-1 and TRBJ1-1; TRBD1 agrees at 9 bases. Germline V gives CDR1 SGHRS, CDR2 YFSETQ. V lost 0 bases, J lost 1 base, and 4 bases stayed unmatched. The CDR3 consists of 16 residues. This CDR3 is CASSLEGQGTNTEAFF. In DNA, the CDR3 is TGCGCCAGCAGCTTGGAGGGACAGGGAACGAACACTGAAGCTTTCTTT. Full variable domain (remainder filled in from reference TRBV5-1 and TRBJ1-1): KAGVTQTPRYLIKTRGQQVTLSCSPISGHRSVSWYQQTPGQGLQFLFEYFSETQRNKGNFPGRFSGRQFSNSRSEMNVSTLELGDSALYLCASSLEGQGTNTEAFFGQGTRLTVV.

The chain has TRBV6-1 and TRBJ1-1, with 7 bases fitting TRBD1. The CDR3 sequence is 14 residues long. With 10 bases clipped from V and 1 base from J, the junction kept 9 bases outside the gene matches. Germline CDR1 reads MNHNS; CDR2 reads SASEGT. CDR3 loop: CATGSTGWNTEAFF. Written as DNA, the CDR3 is TGTGCCACCGGATCGACAGGGTGGAACACTGAAGCTTTCTTT.

The V and J genes are TRBV2 and TRBJ2-1; D is possibly TRBD1 (5 bases). Trimming left V 6 bases short and J 9 bases short, with 15 bases between. CDR1 is SNHLY and CDR2 is FYNNEI in the germline V gene. The CDR3 runs 13 residues. This CDR3 reads CASRPQGFGEQFF. The CDR3 nucleotides are TGTGCCAGCAGACCCCAGGGTTTCGGTGAGCAGTTCTTC.

This chain joins TRBV19 and TRBJ1-5; tentative D call: TRBD1 (5 bases). Germline-derived CDR1 and CDR2 are LNHDA and SQIVND (reference sequence). V dropped 2 bases and J dropped 7 bases, with 12 bases sitting between them. The CDR3 spans 14 residues. CDR3 loop: CASSIRTSDQPQHF. CDR3 nucleotides: TGTGCCAGTAGTATAAGGACATCAGACCAGCCCCAGCATTTT.

V usage is TRBV30 and J usage is TRBJ2-1; 9 nucleotides align to TRBD2. V was clipped by 3 bases and J by 9 bases; unmatched bases: 9. There are 14 residues in the CDR3. CDR1 and CDR2 (germline): GTSNPN, SVGIG (reference sequence). CDR3 nucleotides: TGTGCCTGGAGGATCCGCGGGAGGGCCGGTGAGCAGTTCTTC. Translation gives CAWRIRGRAGEQFF.

Regarding this clonotype: At one end, the junction sequence differs from germline, possibly due to a read error. The chain links TRBV28 to TRBJ1-5; maybe TRBD1 (6 bases). Germline V gene lookup returns CDR1 MDHEN and CDR2 SYDVKM. The length of the CDR3 is 16 residues. CDR3 sequence reads: CASSWGSGHSNQPQHF. The CDR3 DNA reads TGTGCCAGTAGTTGGGGGTCGGGACATAGCAATCAGCCCCAGCATTTT.

In its sample, this clonotype was seen a few times. The chain joins TRBV6-1 to TRBJ2-7, with 9 bases fitting TRBD1. This CDR3 has 16 residues. Looked up from germline, CDR1 is MNHNS and CDR2 is SASEGT. Germline trimming cut 0 bases from V and 4 bases from J; bases unmatched to any gene: 7. In DNA, the CDR3 is TGTGCCAGCAGTGAAGCGGGGACAGGGAGATGGTACGAGCAGTACTTC. Protein sequence: CASSEAGTGRWYEQYF.

This sequence joins TRBV20-1 and TRBJ2-1, with D maybe TRBD2 (7 bases). The CDR3 consists of 14 residues. CDR1 is DFQATT and CDR2 is SNEGSKA in the germline V gene (reference sequence). The germline V and J ends were trimmed by 2 bases and 12 bases, with 20 bases remaining between them. The CDR3 DNA is TGCAGTGCTAGACCAGGGACTACCATACAGGGGCAGTTCTTC. Translating it yields CSARPGTTIQGQFF.

J is TRBJ2-5 and V is TRBV28; D not certain. Trimming took off 2 bases at V and 0 bases at J, with 1 base between the two ends. The CDR3 extends over 12 amino acids. Looked up from germline, CDR1 is MDHEN and CDR2 is SYDVKM. CDR3 in DNA: TGTGCCAGCAGTTTAAACCAAGAGACCCAGTACTTC. Its protein product is CASSLNQETQYF.

The chain uses TRBV16 and TRBJ1-5; D not certain. Germline V gene data show CDR1 as KGHSY and CDR2 as FQNENV. CDR3 size: 14 residues. Trimming removed 1 base at V and 6 bases at J, with 10 bases between. The CDR3 loop is CASSQLSEGQPQHF. The DNA of the CDR3 is TGTGCCAGCAGCCAATTATCAGAGGGTCAGCCCCAGCATTTT.

The chain joins TRBV4-1 to TRBJ2-6; D is perhaps TRBD2 (5 bases). From germline, CDR1 is MGHRA and CDR2 YSYEKL. Trimming removed 4 bases at V and 4 bases at J, with 14 bases between. The CDR3 runs to 16 residues. This CDR3 reads CASSPLGSGGANVLTF. The CDR3, as DNA: TGCGCCAGCAGCCCCTTAGGCTCGGGGGGGGCCAACGTCCTGACTTTC.

This clonotype was counted a few times. This sequence joins TRBV28 and TRBJ2-7; 8 bases are a match to TRBD1. Germline values: CDR1 MDHEN, CDR2 SYDVKM. CDR3 length: 15 amino acids. V gave up 7 bases and J gave up 0 bases; unmatched junction bases: 8. The CDR3 region has the DNA TGTGCCAGCACCGGACAGGGCCATAGCTCCTACGAGCAGTACTTC. Translated, it gives CASTGQGHSSYEQYF.

The V and J genes are TRBV30 and TRBJ1-2, with 8 nucleotides matching TRBD1. The CDR3 is 13 amino acids. Germline V gives CDR1 GTSNPN, CDR2 SVGIG (reference sequence). V shed 5 bases and J 0 bases; nucleotides not matched to a gene: 2. CDR3 nucleotides: TGTGCCTGGGGACAGGGTCCTAACTATGGCTACACCTTC. Encoded protein: CAWGQGPNYGYTF.

There are a few counts of this clonotype. The rearrangement links TRBV4-1 to TRBJ2-1, with 12 nucleotides matching TRBD2. The germline CDR1 and CDR2 sequences are MGHRA and YSYEKL. The CDR3 totals 16 residues. The ends lost 1 base at V and 6 bases at J; junction bases unmatched: 4. The CDR3 DNA follows: TGCGCCAGCAGCCAAGCTAGCGGGGGGGGGTCCAATGAGCAGTTCTTC. It specifies CASSQASGGGSNEQFF.

The chain recombines TRBV5-4 with TRBJ2-2; the D is unclear. The CDR3 loop spans 16 amino acids. V was shortened by 4 bases and J by 0 bases, with 13 bases between the two germline ends. Germline V gene data show CDR1 as SGHNT and CDR2 as YYREEE (reference sequence). CDR3 residues: CASSRLDRTNTGELFF. The CDR3, as DNA: TGTGCCAGCAGCCGACTGGACCGAACGAACACCGGGGAGCTGTTTTTT.